The source of this T cell receptor (beta chain) is a study of blood T cell repertoires in COVID-19 (dated by TCRdb to about 2020). As for the study more broadly: Samples from collaborators originated in the United States, Italy and Spain and spanned both the acute and convalescent phases of COVID-19. The repertoires were released in a freely available public database intended as a resource for research on the immune response to SARS-CoV-2. Sample metadata almost always included a de-identified subject ID, COVID-19 status, age in years and sex. Where HLA class I and class II types were available, the types were taken from metadata supplied by the sample provider, not from assay-based typing. The samples were drawn from two sources: the first 160 participants of the ongoing ImmuneRACE study, and about 1,300 subjects contributed by 6 global collaborators. Subjects who had been exposed to COVID-19, were actively infected with it, or had recovered from it provided the deeply sampled blood TCRbeta repertoires that made up the dataset. The prospective study material was composed of cDNA or gDNA derived from T cells, B-cell-depleted T cells, or PBMCs. Points the paper makes about the study in general: The quantity of clinical and demographic metadata differed by source and by participant and was supplied without curation.

Each collaborating institution followed its own protocols to collect whole blood in K2EDTA tubes. For TCRbeta analysis, collaborators shipped samples as frozen whole blood, isolated PBMCs, or DNA extracted from either of those sample types. TCRbeta CDR3 regions were amplified from genomic DNA using the immunoSEQ Assay, a bias-controlled multiplex PCR. As for the authors' bioinformatics: Nucleated cell counts per sample were estimated from amplification of reference gene primers within the assay. To quantify the absolute abundance of each unique TCRbeta CDR3 rearrangement, sequence reads were collapsed and filtered. Productive Simpson clonality was computed per sample as the square root of Simpson's diversity index over productive rearrangements. As stored in TCRdb, this immuneACCESS dataset retains in-frame rearrangements with V and J assigned. A fraction of the clones does not appear; measured against another copy, unresolved V genes explain less than half of the discrepancy, and the remainder lacks a known reason. V, J and clone size reflect that table, while D and trimming were determined from the DNA. The sample includes some 15,000 clones, with 70% to 90% observed a single time. The leading ten clones occupy roughly 50% of the sample.

Turning to this clone: It lacks a known antigen. Per-base qualities were not stored, and no clone one base away is much larger.

The V end gives up 2 bases and the J end 2 bases, leaving 1 base in the junction not matched to a gene. The CDR3 sequence holds 13 residues, the cysteine and phenylalanine included. Only CDR3 DNA remains: 39 bases, in frame from the first base. From a lookup of the germline V gene (reference sequence), CDR1 and CDR2 are SGHKS and YYEKEE. This TCR derives from a human donor in a cohort sampled during active COVID-19. The chain couples TRBV5-5 to TRBJ2-7, and TRBD1 aligns with 7 junction nucleotides. Specimen: peripheral blood. The CDR3 region has the sequence CASSFQGAYEQYF. The DNA is as follows: TGTGCCAGCAGCTTTCAGGGGGCCTACGAGCAGTACTTC.